One sample yielded the 5 T cell receptor beta chains listed below, sequenced in a study of blood T cell repertoires in COVID-19 (dated by TCRdb to between 2020 and 2021). The library was generated by the immunoSEQ multiplex PCR assay. The table comes from immuneACCESS by way of TCRdb, which keeps in-frame sequences with V and J called. Part of the clones is missing from these tables; in studies checked, under half for an unresolved V gene and the rest for unknown reasons. The sample contains 250,000 to 300,000 clones, around 90% of them found a single time. The ten largest account for 2.2% of the sample. Sequenced material: peripheral blood. These receptors were taken from a woman aged 45-65 years who had recovered from COVID-19.

This chain uses TRBV5-1 with TRBJ2-1; TRBD2 agrees at 7 bases. The J segment lost 3 bases and the V segment lost 3 bases, leaving 9 bases of the junction unmatched. This CDR3 contains 16 residues. Per the germline V gene, CDR1 is SGHRS and CDR2 is YFSETQ. Written as DNA, the CDR3 is TGCGCCAGCAGCTCCTCCCTAACGGGGGGCTACAATGAGCAGTTCTTC. Protein sequence: CASSSSLTGGYNEQFF.

This chain connects TRBV18 to TRBJ1-3; no firm D call. The CDR3 length is 16 residues. Germline V gives CDR1 KGHSH, CDR2 LQKENI. The germline V and J ends were trimmed by 3 bases and 0 bases, with 12 bases remaining between them. In DNA, the CDR3 is TGTGCCAGCTCACCCCTGGACGGGGACTCTGGAAACACCATATATTTT. It translates to CASSPLDGDSGNTIYF.

The genes are TRBV7-2 and TRBJ2-3; TRBD2 might be the D (6 bases). The V gene lost 3 bases and the J gene lost 2 bases, with 12 bases spanning the gap. The V gene's germline CDR1 is SGHTA and CDR2 FQGNSA. CDR3 length equals 15 residues. The CDR3 loop reads CASSLAGGNTDTQYF. Written as DNA, the CDR3 is TGTGCCAGCAGCTTGGCTGGCGGGAACACAGATACGCAGTATTTT.

The chain recombines TRBV30 with TRBJ1-4; no clear D. The CDR3 extends over 12 amino acids. The V end was cut by 0 bases, the J end by 8 bases, with 7 bases between. Germline values: CDR1 GTSNPN, CDR2 SVGIG (reference sequence). The CDR3 sequence: CAWSVVAEKLFF. Written as DNA, the CDR3 is TGTGCCTGGAGTGTGGTGGCCGAAAAACTGTTTTTT.

This sequence joins TRBV6-6 and TRBJ2-7; 10 bases map to TRBD2. V dropped 6 bases and J dropped 3; count of bases not matched to a gene: 8. This CDR3 is built from 15 residues. Germline V CDR1 and CDR2: MNHNY, SVGAGI (reference sequence). CDR3: CASRTDLAGDYEQYF. The CDR3 nucleotides are TGTGCCAGCAGGACCGACCTAGCGGGAGACTACGAGCAGTACTTC.